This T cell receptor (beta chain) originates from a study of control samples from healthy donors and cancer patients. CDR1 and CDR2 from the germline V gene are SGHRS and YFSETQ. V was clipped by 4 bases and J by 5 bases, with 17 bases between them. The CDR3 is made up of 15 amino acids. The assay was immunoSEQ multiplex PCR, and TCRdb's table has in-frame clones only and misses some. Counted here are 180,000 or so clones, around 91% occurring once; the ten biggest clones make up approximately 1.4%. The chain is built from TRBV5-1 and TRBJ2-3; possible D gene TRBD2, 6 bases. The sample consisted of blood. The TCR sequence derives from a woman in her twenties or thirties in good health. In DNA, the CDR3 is TGCGCCAGCAGCCCATTCTCGGGAGCCAGAGATACGCAGTATTTT. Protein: CASSPFSGARDTQYF.